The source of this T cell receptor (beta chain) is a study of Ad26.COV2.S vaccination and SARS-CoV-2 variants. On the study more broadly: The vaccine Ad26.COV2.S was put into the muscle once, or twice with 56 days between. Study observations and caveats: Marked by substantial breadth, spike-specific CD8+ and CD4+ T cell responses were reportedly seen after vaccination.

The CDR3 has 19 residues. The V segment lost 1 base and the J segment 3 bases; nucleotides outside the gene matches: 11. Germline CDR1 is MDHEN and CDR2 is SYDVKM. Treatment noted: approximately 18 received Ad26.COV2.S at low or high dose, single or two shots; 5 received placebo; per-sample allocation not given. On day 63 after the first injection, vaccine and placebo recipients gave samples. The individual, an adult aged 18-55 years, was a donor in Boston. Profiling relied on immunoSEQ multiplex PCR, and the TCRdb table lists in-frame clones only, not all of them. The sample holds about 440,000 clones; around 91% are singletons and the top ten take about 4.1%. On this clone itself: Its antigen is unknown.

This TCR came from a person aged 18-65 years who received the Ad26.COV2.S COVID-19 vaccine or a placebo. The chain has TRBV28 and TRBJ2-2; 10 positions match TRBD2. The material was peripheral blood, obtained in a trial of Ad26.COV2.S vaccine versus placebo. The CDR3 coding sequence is TGTGCCAGCAGTTTATACCTAGCGGGAGCGTCGGGATACACCGGGGAGCTGTTTTTT. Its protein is CASSLYLAGASGYTGELFF.